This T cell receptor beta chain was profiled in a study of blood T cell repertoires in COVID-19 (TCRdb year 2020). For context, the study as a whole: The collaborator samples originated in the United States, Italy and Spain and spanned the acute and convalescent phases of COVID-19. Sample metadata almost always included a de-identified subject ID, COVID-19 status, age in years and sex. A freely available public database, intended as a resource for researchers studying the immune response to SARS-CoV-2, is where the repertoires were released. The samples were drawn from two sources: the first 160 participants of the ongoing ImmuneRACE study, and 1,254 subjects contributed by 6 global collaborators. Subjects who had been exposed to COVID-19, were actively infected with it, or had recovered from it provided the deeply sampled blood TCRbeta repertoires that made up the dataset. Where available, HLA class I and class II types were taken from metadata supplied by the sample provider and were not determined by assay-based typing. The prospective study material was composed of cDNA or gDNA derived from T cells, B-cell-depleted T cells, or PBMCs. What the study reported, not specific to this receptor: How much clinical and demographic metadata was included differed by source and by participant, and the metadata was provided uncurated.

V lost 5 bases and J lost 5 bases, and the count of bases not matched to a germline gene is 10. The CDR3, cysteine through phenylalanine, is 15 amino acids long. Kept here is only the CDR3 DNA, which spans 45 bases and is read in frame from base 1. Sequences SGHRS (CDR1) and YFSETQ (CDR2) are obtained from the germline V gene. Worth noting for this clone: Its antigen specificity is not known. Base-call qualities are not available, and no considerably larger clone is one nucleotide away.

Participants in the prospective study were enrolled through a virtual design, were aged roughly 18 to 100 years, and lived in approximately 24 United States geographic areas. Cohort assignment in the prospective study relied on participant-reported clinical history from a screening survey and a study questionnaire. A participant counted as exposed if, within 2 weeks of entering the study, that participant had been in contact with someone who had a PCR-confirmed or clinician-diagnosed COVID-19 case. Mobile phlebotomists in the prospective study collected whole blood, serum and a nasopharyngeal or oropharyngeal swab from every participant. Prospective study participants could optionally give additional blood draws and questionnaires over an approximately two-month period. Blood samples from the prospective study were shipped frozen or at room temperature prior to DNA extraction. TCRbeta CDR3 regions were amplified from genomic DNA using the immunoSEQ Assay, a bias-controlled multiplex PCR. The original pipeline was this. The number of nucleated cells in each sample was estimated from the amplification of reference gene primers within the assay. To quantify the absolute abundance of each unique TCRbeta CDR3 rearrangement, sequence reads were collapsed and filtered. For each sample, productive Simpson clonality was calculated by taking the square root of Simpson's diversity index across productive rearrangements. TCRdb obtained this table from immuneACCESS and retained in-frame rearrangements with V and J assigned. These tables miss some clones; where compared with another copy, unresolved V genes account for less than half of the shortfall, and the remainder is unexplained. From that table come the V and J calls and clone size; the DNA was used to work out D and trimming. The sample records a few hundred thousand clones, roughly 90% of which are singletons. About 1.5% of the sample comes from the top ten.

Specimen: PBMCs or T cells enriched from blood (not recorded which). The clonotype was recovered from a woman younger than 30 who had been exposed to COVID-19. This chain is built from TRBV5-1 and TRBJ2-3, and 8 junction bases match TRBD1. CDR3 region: CASRDRVGSEDTQYF. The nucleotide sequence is TGCGCCAGCAGGGACAGGGTGGGAAGTGAAGATACGCAGTATTTT.